This T cell receptor beta chain derives from a study of control samples from healthy donors and cancer patients. CDR3 length: 15 residues. The V end was cut by 0 bases, the J end by 0 bases, with 8 bases between. Germline V gene sequence: CDR1 LGHNA, CDR2 YNFKEQ. Using immunoSEQ multiplex PCR, the repertoire was profiled, and TCRdb retains in-frame clones only, with some absent. This sample has approximately 94,000 clones, with roughly 90% found just once. Source material: blood. The receptor's source is a woman aged 25 to 45 in good health. V and J are TRBV4-2 and TRBJ1-1, with D maybe TRBD1 (5 bases). The CDR3 DNA is TGTGCCAGCAGCCAAGATTTGGGGGTGAACACTGAAGCTTTCTTT. Translating gives CASSQDLGVNTEAFF.